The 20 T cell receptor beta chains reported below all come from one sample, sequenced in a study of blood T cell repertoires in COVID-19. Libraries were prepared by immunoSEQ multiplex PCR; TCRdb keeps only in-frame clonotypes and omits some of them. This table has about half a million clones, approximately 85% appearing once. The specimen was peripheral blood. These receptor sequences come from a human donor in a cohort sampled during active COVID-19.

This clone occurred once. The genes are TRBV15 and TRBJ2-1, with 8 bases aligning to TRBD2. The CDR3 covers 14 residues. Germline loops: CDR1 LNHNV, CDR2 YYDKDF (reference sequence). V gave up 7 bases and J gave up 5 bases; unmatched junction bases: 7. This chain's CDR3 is CATKYQRGNNEQFF. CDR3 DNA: TGTGCCACCAAATACCAGCGGGGGAACAATGAGCAGTTCTTC.

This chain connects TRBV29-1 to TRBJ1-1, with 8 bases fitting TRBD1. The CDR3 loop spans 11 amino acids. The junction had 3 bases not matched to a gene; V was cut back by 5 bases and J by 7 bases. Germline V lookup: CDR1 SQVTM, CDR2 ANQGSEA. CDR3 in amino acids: CSVSQGVEAFF. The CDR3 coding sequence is TGCAGCGTTTCACAGGGGGTTGAAGCTTTCTTT.

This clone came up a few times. CDR3 loop: CASSPDRGSVNTEAFF. The CDR3 DNA is TGTGCCAGCAGCCCGGACAGGGGTTCTGTGAACACTGAAGCTTTCTTT. The J gene is TRBJ1-1, the V gene TRBV9; 9 bases fit TRBD1. Trimming cost V 4 bases and J 0 bases; bases outside gene matches: 7. CDR3 size: 16 residues. Germline CDR1 SGDLS, CDR2 YYNGEE.

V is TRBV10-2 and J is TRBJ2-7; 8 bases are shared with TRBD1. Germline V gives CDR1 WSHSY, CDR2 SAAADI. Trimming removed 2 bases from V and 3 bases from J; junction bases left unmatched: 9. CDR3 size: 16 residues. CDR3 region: CASSERAGGSDYEQYF. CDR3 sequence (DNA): TGCGCCAGCAGTGAGAGGGCAGGGGGCTCAGACTACGAGCAGTACTTC.

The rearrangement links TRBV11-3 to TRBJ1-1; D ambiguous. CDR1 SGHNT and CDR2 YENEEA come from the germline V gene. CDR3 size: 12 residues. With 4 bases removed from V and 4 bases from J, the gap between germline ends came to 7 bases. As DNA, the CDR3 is TGTGCCAGCAGCTCAGACTCCACTGAAGCTTTCTTT. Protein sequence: CASSSDSTEAFF.

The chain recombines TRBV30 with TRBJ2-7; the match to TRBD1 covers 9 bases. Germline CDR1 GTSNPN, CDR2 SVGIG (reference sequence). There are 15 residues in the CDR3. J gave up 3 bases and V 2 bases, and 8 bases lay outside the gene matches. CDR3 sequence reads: CAWSPPGTGIYEQYF. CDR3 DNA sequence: TGTGCCTGGAGTCCCCCTGGGACAGGGATCTACGAGCAGTACTTC.

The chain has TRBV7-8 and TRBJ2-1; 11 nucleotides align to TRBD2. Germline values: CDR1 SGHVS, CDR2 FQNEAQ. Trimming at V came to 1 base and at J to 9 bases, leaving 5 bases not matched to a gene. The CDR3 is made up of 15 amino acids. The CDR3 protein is CASSLELAGGSEQFF. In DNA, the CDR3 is TGTGCCAGCAGCTTAGAGCTAGCGGGAGGCTCTGAGCAGTTCTTC.

The CDR3 protein is CAWSVLSGRASETQYF. In nucleotides, the CDR3 is TGTGCCTGGAGTGTACTGAGCGGGAGGGCCTCGGAGACCCAGTACTTC. The V gene is TRBV30, the J gene TRBJ2-5; 10 bases align to TRBD2. The germline gives CDR1 GTSNPN, CDR2 SVGIG (reference sequence). With 0 bases clipped from V and 5 bases from J, the junction kept 9 bases outside the gene matches. The CDR3 sequence is 16 residues long.

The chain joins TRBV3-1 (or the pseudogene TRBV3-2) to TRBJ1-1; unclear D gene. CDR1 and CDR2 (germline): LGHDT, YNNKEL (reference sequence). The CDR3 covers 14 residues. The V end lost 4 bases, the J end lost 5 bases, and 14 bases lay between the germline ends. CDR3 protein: CASSPGQAGTEAFF. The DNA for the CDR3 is TGTGCCAGCAGCCCAGGTCAGGCGGGAACTGAAGCTTTCTTT.

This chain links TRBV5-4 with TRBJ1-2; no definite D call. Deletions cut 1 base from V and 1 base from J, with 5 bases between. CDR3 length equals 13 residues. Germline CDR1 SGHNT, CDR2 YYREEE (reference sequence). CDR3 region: CASSLTVNYGYTF. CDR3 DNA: TGTGCCAGCAGCTTGACAGTTAACTATGGCTACACCTTC.

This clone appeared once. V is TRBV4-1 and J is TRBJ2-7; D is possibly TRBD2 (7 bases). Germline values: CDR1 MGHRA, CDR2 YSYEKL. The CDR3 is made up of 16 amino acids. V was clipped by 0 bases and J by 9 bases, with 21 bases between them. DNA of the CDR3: TGCGCCAGCAGCCAAGATCGTACAGCGGGGACACGAGGGCAGTACTTC. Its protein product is CASSQDRTAGTRGQYF.

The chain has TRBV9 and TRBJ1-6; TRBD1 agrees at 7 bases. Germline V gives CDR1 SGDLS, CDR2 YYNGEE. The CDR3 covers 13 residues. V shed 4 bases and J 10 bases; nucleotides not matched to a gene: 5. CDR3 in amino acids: CASSRQGSSPLHF. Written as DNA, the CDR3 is TGTGCCAGCAGCAGACAGGGAAGCTCACCCCTCCACTTT.

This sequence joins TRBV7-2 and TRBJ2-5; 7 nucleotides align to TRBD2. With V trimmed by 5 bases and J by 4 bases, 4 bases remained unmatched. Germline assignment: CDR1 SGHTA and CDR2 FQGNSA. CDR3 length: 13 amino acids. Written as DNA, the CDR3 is TGTGCCAGCAGCCCGGGCGGGGGAGAGACCCAGTACTTC. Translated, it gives CASSPGGGETQYF.

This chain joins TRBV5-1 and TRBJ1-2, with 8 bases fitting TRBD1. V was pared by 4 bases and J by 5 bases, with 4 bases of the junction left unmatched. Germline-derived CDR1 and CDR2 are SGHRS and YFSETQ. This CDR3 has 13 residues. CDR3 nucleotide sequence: TGCGCCAGCAGCGCGGGACAGGAGTATGGCTACACCTTC. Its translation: CASSAGQEYGYTF.

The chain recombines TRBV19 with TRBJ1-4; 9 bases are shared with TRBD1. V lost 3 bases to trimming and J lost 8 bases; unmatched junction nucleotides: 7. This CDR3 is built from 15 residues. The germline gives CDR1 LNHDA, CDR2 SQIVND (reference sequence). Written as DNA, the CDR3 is TGTGCCAGTAGTATCGTGGGACAGGGAGGAGAAAAACTGTTTTTT. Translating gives CASSIVGQGGEKLFF.

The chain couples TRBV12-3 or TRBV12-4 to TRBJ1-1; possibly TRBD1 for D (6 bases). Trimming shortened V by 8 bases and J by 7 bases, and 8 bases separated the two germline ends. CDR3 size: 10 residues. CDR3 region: CASWGREAFF. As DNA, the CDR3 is TGTGCCAGCTGGGGGCGTGAAGCTTTCTTT.

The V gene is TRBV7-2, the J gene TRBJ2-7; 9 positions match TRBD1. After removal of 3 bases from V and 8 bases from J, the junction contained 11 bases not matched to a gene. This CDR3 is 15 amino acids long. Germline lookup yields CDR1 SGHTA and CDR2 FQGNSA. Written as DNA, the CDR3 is TGTGCCAGCAGCTTGACGGGACAGGGAACGTCTAAGCAGTACTTC. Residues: CASSLTGQGTSKQYF.

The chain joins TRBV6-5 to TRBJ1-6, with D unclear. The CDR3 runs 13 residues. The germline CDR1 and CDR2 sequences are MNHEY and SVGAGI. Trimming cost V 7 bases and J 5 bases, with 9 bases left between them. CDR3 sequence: CASKLHDNSPLHF. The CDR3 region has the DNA TGTGCCAGCAAATTACACGATAATTCACCCCTCCACTTT.

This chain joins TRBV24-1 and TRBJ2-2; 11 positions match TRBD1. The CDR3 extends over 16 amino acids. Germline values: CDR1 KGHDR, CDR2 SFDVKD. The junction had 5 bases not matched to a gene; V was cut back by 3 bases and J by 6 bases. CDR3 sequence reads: CATSDPGQGAAGELFF. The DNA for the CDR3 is TGTGCCACCAGTGATCCCGGACAGGGGGCGGCCGGGGAGCTGTTTTTT.

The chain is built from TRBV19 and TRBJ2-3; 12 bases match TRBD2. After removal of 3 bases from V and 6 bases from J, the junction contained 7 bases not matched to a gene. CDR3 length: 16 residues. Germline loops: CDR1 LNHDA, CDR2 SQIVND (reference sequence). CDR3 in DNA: TGTGCCAGTAGTATCTTTCGGACTAGCGGGGTTGATACGCAGTATTTT. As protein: CASSIFRTSGVDTQYF.